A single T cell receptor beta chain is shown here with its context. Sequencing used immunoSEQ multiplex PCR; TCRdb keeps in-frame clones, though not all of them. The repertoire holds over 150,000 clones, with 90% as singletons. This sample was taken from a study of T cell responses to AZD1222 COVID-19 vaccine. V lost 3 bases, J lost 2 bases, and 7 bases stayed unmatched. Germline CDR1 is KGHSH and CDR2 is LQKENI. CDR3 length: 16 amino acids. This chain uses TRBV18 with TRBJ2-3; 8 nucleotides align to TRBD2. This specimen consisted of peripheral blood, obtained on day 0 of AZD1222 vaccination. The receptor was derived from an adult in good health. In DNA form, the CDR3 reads TGTGCCAGCTCACCCAGTCCGCGGGGGGCCACAGATACGCAGTATTTT. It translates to CASSPSPRGATDTQYF. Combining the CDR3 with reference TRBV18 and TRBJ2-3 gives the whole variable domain NAGVMQNPRHLVRRRGQEARLRCSPMKGHSHVYWYRQLPEEGLKFMVYLQKENIIDESGMPKERFSAEFPKEGPSILRIQQVVRGDSAAYFCASSPSPRGATDTQYFGPGTRLTVL.